These T cell receptor beta chains were read from a single sample in a study of cytomegalovirus exposure and HLA in healthy donors. Here immunoSEQ multiplex PCR was the method, and the copy in TCRdb shows in-frame clones only, minus some. The repertoire has 160,000 or so clones, 88% of them found once; the top ten carry 2.5% to 3%. The sequenced sample was PBMCs. The receptors stem from a man in his late teens or twenties in good health and CMV-seronegative. The CDR3 runs from the conserved cysteine through the conserved F or W. The order of the fields is clone size, J gene, D gene, CDR3 length, V gene, CDR3 DNA, CDR3 protein. The D gene is left open where the match is weak. Only some rows state a clone size, as once, few, many or a class for expanded clones.

.	TRBJ2-1	.	13	TRBV7-8	TGTGCCAGCAGCTTAGTCGGCTACAATGAGCAGTTCTTC	CASSLVGYNEQFF
.	TRBJ2-5	.	12	TRBV30	TGTGCCTGGAACGGCGGCCAAGAGACCCAGTACTTC	CAWNGGQETQYF
.	TRBJ2-1	.	14	TRBV2	TGTGCCAGCAGTGAAAGGGAGGTTCTTTCCTTGCAGTTCTTC	CASSEREVLSLQFF
.	TRBJ1-5	.	12	TRBV27	TGTGCCAGCAGTCCAATCAATCAGCCCCAGCATTTT	CASSPINQPQHF
few	TRBJ1-2	.	15	TRBV2	TGTGCCAGCAGTGAGCTAGGGGCCTTAAATGGAGGCTACACCTTC	CASSELGALNGGYTF
once	TRBJ1-1	TRBD1	16	TRBV6-5	TGTGCCAGCAGTTCCCCGGCGGGACAGGGTTCGGTTAGGGCTTTCTTT	CASSSPAGQGSVRAFF
.	TRBJ2-3	.	17	TRBV10-3	TGTGCCATCAGGCCGTCGGTCGGACGGAGGACCACAGATACGCAGTATTTT	CAIRPSVGRRTTDTQYF
.	TRBJ1-1	.	16	TRBV2	TGTGCCAGCAGTGACCCAGCGACGGGATCGGAGACTGAAGCTTTCTTT	CASSDPATGSETEAFF
.	TRBJ2-5	.	14	TRBV5-1	TGCGCCAGCAGCTTTGCAGCGTACCAAGAGACCCAGTACTTC	CASSFAAYQETQYF
few	TRBJ1-5	TRBD1	13	TRBV2	TGTGCCAGCAGTCAGGGGGCTGGACAGCCCCAGCATTTT	CASSQGAGQPQHF
.	TRBJ1-5	.	15	TRBV28	TGTGCCAGCACTCCAAACGGTAGATACAATCAGCCCCAGCATTTT	CASTPNGRYNQPQHF
.	TRBJ2-2	.	15	TRBV5-4	TGTGCCAGCAGCCCCGGCCGAGGAAGTACCGGGGAGCTGTTTTTT	CASSPGRGSTGELFF
.	TRBJ2-1	.	15	TRBV7-2	TGTGCCAGCAGCTTCGGGACTCACGGGGGCAATGAGCAGTTCTTC	CASSFGTHGGNEQFF
.	TRBJ2-5	TRBD1	12	TRBV6-5	TGTGCCAGCAGCTGGGACAGGGAGACCCAGTACTTC	CASSWDRETQYF
.	TRBJ1-4	.	16	TRBV6-5	TGTGCCAGCAGTTACTCGATGGGGCAGGGAGGTGAAAAACTGTTTTTT	CASSYSMGQGGEKLFF
.	TRBJ2-2	.	15	TRBV2	TGTGCCAGCCTACCCAGGGGGGTGAGAACCGGGGAGCTGTTTTTT	CASLPRGVRTGELFF
.	TRBJ2-2	.	12	TRBV29-1	TGCAGCGTTGCATCCGGGGCCGGGGAGCTGTTTTTT	CSVASGAGELFF
.	TRBJ1-3	TRBD1	16	TRBV27	TGTGCCAGCAGGCCTCAGGGCAGGGGGCTTGGAAACACCATATATTTT	CASRPQGRGLGNTIYF
.	TRBJ2-1	TRBD1	15	TRBV7-9	TGTGCCAGCAGCAATTCCGGGACAGCCTACAATGAGCAGTTCTTC	CASSNSGTAYNEQFF
.	TRBJ2-1	.	15	TRBV5-1	TGCGCCAGCAGCTTCGATCCGGTCTCCTACAATGAGCAGTTCTTC	CASSFDPVSYNEQFF
.	TRBJ2-7	TRBD1	14	TRBV5-1	TGCGCCAGCAGCCTAAGACAGGGGGCAGGGGAGCAGTACTTC	CASSLRQGAGEQYF
.	TRBJ2-1	TRBD2	16	TRBV7-6	TGTGCCAGCAGCTCCGACCAGCGGGGGGGCCGCAATGAGCAGTTCTTC	CASSSDQRGGRNEQFF
.	TRBJ2-7	.	13	TRBV2	TGTGCCAGCAAAGCGGCGGGGACCCACGAGCAGTACTTC	CASKAAGTHEQYF
.	TRBJ2-4	.	13	TRBV25-1	TGTGCCAGCAGTGAACCCCTCCGAGGCGTTCAGTACTTC	CASSEPLRGVQYF